Below, 21 T cell receptor beta chains from the same sample are listed, as sequenced in a study of tumor-infiltrating lymphocytes in localized non-small cell lung cancer. Method: immunoSEQ multiplex PCR; TCRdb's copy keeps in-frame clones and lacks some. The sample records around 14,000 clones, less than 75% being singletons. The material sequenced was uninvolved lung tissue not adjacent to the tumor. Receptor source: a human donor with non-small cell lung cancer.

As DNA, the CDR3 is TGTGCCAGCAGCCCCACCATGAACACTGAAGCTTTCTTT. Translation gives CASSPTMNTEAFF. The V call is TRBV7-8, the J call TRBJ1-1, with D uncertain. CDR3 length: 13 residues. The germline V gene encodes CDR1 SGHVS and CDR2 FQNEAQ. V was clipped by 5 bases and J by 0 bases, with 7 bases between them.

DNA of the CDR3: TGTGCCAGCAGCTTAAACCCCCAAGAGACCCAGTACTTC. This translates into CASSLNPQETQYF. The chain links TRBV7-3 to TRBJ2-5, with unresolved D. CDR3 length equals 13 residues. V was shortened by 1 base and J by 1 base, with 4 bases between the two germline ends. Germline values: CDR1 SGHTA, CDR2 FQGTGA.

The chain is built from TRBV28 and TRBJ1-5; perhaps TRBD1 as D (5 bases). V was trimmed by 4 bases and J by 4 bases, leaving 17 bases between them. This CDR3 spans 16 amino acids. Germline-derived CDR1 and CDR2 are MDHEN and SYDVKM. CDR3 in amino acids: CASSSLRGKGNQPQHF. The CDR3 DNA is TGTGCCAGCAGTTCCCTCCGGGGAAAGGGGAATCAGCCCCAGCATTTT.

V and J are TRBV20-1 and TRBJ2-5; D gene uncertain. The V gene lost 4 bases and the J gene lost 5 bases, with 8 bases spanning the gap. CDR3 length: 11 amino acids. Germline-derived CDR1 and CDR2 are DFQATT and SNEGSKA (reference sequence). For the CDR3, the DNA is TGCAGTGCTACCCTTGTGGAGACCCAGTACTTC. Residues: CSATLVETQYF.

V usage is TRBV5-1 and J usage is TRBJ2-1; 8 bases agree with TRBD1. CDR1 SGHRS and CDR2 YFSETQ come from the germline V gene. The CDR3 runs 16 residues. The V segment lost 0 bases and the J segment 4 bases; nucleotides outside the gene matches: 6. CDR3 nucleotides: TGCGCCAGCAGCTTGGGTTCAGGGGGCGCTTACAATGAGCAGTTCTTC. Translated: CASSLGSGGAYNEQFF.

J is TRBJ2-3 and V is TRBV7-3, with a possible D match to TRBD1 (6 bases). V dropped 7 bases and J dropped 4 bases, with 15 bases sitting between them. CDR1 is SGHTA, CDR2 FQGTGA, per germline. The CDR3 consists of 14 residues. The CDR3 nucleotides are TGTGCCAGCACCAAACAGGGTGGGTCAGATACGCAGTATTTT. Its protein is CASTKQGGSDTQYF. The variable domain in full, completed from reference TRBV7-3 and TRBJ2-3, reads GAGVSQTPSNKVTEKGKYVELRCDPISGHTALYWYRQSLGQGPEFLIYFQGTGAADDSGLPNDRFFAVRPEGSVSTLKIQRTERGDSAVYLCASTKQGGSDTQYFGPGTRLTVL.

The chain employs TRBV19 and TRBJ2-7; 8 nucleotides align to TRBD2. With V trimmed by 6 bases and J by 5 bases, 3 bases remained unmatched. CDR3 length: 12 residues. Germline assignment: CDR1 LNHDA and CDR2 SQIVND (reference sequence). CDR3 bases: TGTGCCAGTAGCGGGAGGGCCAACGAGCAGTACTTC. Translation: CASSGRANEQYF.

This clone was found once. V gene TRBV6-5 combines with J gene TRBJ2-7; tentative D call: TRBD1 (6 bases). This CDR3 is built from 14 residues. V was clipped by 6 bases and J by 6 bases, with 18 bases between them. The germline gives CDR1 MNHEY, CDR2 SVGAGI. The CDR3 loop reads CASSEIGGYREQYF. The CDR3 DNA reads TGTGCCAGCAGCGAGATAGGGGGATATCGCGAGCAGTACTTC.

V gene TRBV6-1 combines with J gene TRBJ2-7, with 12 bases that match TRBD1. This CDR3 comprises 15 residues. The trim removed 7 bases at V and 4 bases at J, leaving 8 bases unmatched. Germline CDR1 reads MNHNS; CDR2 reads SASEGT. The CDR3 DNA follows: TGTGCCAGCAATTCCGGGACAGGGGGCTTGTACGAGCAGTACTTC. It yields the protein CASNSGTGGLYEQYF.

This chain links TRBV4-3 with TRBJ2-7; 12 bases fit TRBD2. Unmatched junction bases numbered 6, after V lost 5 bases and J lost 4 bases. This CDR3 is 15 amino acids long. The germline V gene has CDR1 LGHNA and CDR2 YSLEER. The CDR3 bases are TGCGCCAGCAGCAATGGACTAGCGGGAACGTACGAGCAGTACTTC. This encodes CASSNGLAGTYEQYF.

The J gene is TRBJ2-7, the V gene TRBV25-1; D possibly matches TRBD1 or TRBD2 (6 bases each). The ends were cut back, 2 bases at V and 4 bases at J, with 9 bases in the middle. Germline lookup yields CDR1 MGHDK and CDR2 SYGVNS. This CDR3 has 13 residues. This chain's CDR3 is CASSEQGRYEQYF. In nucleotides, the CDR3 is TGTGCCAGCAGTGAACAGGGGAGGTACGAGCAGTACTTC.

This sequence joins TRBV29-1 and TRBJ2-5; 9 bases map to TRBD1. The J segment lost 4 bases and the V segment lost 5 bases, leaving 20 bases of the junction unmatched. The CDR3 length is 18 residues. Germline V gene lookup returns CDR1 SQVTM and CDR2 ANQGSEA. The CDR3 spells CSVSTGGNTRTRPETQYF. CDR3 nucleotides: TGCAGCGTTAGCACAGGGGGCAACACAAGGACACGTCCAGAGACCCAGTACTTC.

This chain uses TRBV2 with TRBJ1-3; TRBD1 matches 8 bases. Germline V CDR1 and CDR2: SNHLY, FYNNEI. V was pared by 6 bases and J by 7 bases, with 8 bases of the junction left unmatched. The CDR3 is 14 amino acids. The CDR3 loop reads CASSTTGELNTIYF. The DNA of the CDR3 is TGTGCCAGCAGCACGACAGGGGAACTCAACACCATATATTTT.

CDR3 DNA sequence: TGTGCCAGCAGCTCCGGACTGTCATCCTTGAATCAGCCCCAGCATTTT. Its protein is CASSSGLSSLNQPQHF. The V call is TRBV5-6, the J call TRBJ1-5; D not certain. Germline lookup yields CDR1 SGHDT and CDR2 YYEEEE. Trimming pared 3 bases from V and 4 bases from J, leaving 17 bases between. This CDR3 spans 16 amino acids.

The chain couples TRBV7-2 to TRBJ2-3; TRBD2 matches at 9 bases. V trimming: 5 bases; J trimming: 4 bases; junction bases outside the gene matches: 13. The CDR3 is 17 residues long. Per germline, CDR1 SGHTA and CDR2 FQGNSA. The CDR3 region is CASSPRVAGARADTQYF. CDR3 DNA: TGTGCCAGCAGCCCGCGTGTAGCGGGGGCCCGAGCAGATACGCAGTATTTT. Variable domain in full (rest from reference TRBV7-2 and TRBJ2-3): GAGVSQSPSNKVTEKGKDVELRCDPISGHTALYWYRQSLGQGLEFLIYFQGNSAPDKSGLPSDRFSAERTGGSVSTLTIQRTQQEDSAVYLCASSPRVAGARADTQYFGPGTRLTVL.

The DNA of the CDR3 is TGTGCCTGGAGTGTACGGGTTGGCACTGAAGCTTTCTTT. It yields the protein CAWSVRVGTEAFF. The gene calls are TRBV30 and TRBJ1-1; D not resolved. In germline, CDR1 is GTSNPN, CDR2 SVGIG (reference sequence). Trimming stripped 0 bases from V and 4 bases from J, with 9 bases between. The CDR3 is 13 residues long. Filled out from reference TRBV30 and TRBJ1-1, the complete variable domain reads SQTIHQWPATLVQPVGSPLSLECTVEGTSNPNLYWYRQAAGRGLQLLFYSVGIGQISSEVPQNLSASRPQDRQFILSSKKLLLSDSGFYLCAWSVRVGTEAFFGQGTRLTVV.

This clone showed up just once. V usage is TRBV30 and J usage is TRBJ2-5; 10 bases match TRBD1. The CDR3 extends over 15 amino acids. The V gene's germline CDR1 is GTSNPN and CDR2 SVGIG (reference sequence). Trimming at V came to 3 bases and at J to 1 base, leaving 5 bases not matched to a gene. In DNA form, the CDR3 reads TGTGCCTGGAGGGCACGGGACAGGGGCCAAGAGACCCAGTACTTC. Protein sequence: CAWRARDRGQETQYF.

This chain uses TRBV19 with TRBJ1-5; perhaps TRBD1 as D (5 bases). Trimming cost V 6 bases and J 0 bases, with 12 bases left between them. The CDR3 contains 15 residues. CDR1 is LNHDA, CDR2 SQIVND, per germline (reference sequence). CDR3 sequence: CASSRDGYSNQPQHF. CDR3 DNA sequence: TGTGCCAGTAGCCGGGACGGATATAGCAATCAGCCCCAGCATTTT.

J is TRBJ2-1 and V is TRBV11-2, with unresolved D. Germline V gene lookup returns CDR1 SGHAT and CDR2 FQNNGV. V lost 2 bases and J lost 8, with 10 bases in between. The CDR3 loop spans 13 amino acids. CDR3: CASSLSNSHEQFF. The CDR3 nucleotides read TGTGCCAGCAGCTTATCGAATAGCCATGAGCAGTTCTTC.

The chain joins TRBV30 to TRBJ2-3; D gene ambiguous. The CDR3 has 17 residues. Trimming took off 0 bases at V and 1 base at J, with 17 bases between the two ends. Germline lookup yields CDR1 GTSNPN and CDR2 SVGIG (reference sequence). The DNA of the CDR3 is TGTGCCTGGAGTGTGGGTAGGGTCAACCACCGCACAGATACGCAGTATTTT. This codes for CAWSVGRVNHRTDTQYF.

V gene TRBV6-4 combines with J gene TRBJ2-1, with D perhaps matching TRBD2 (6 bases). This CDR3 spans 15 amino acids. V was clipped by 0 bases and J by 1 base, with 7 bases between them. CDR1 and CDR2 (germline): MRHNA, SNTAGT. In DNA, the CDR3 is TGTGCCAGCAGTGACTCCGCGGGATCCTACAATGAGCAGTTCTTC. Translation gives CASSDSAGSYNEQFF.